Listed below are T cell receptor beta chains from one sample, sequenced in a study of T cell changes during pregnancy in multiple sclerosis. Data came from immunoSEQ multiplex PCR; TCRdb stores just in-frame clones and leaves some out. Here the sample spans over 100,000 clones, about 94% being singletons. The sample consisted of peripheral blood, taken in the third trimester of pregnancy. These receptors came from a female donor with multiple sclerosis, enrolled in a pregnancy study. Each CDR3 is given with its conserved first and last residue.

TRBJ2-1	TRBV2	CASSHLLASSPLNEQFF
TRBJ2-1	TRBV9	CASSAPGTPYNEQFF
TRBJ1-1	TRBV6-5	CASSYFATGNTEAFF
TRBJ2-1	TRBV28	CASRKSTAIYNEQFF
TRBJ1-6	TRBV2	CASRGTGIGQSPLHF
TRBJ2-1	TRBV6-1	CASITSGAYNEQFF
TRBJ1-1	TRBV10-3	CAIRPGPNTEAFF
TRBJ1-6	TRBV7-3	CASSLTENNSPLHF
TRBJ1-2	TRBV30	CAWRGGRPGYTF
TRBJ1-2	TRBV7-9	CASSFRQGIYYGYTF